What follows are 29 T cell receptor beta chains derived from one specimen sequenced in a study of shared clonotypes between healthy human individuals. Profiling relied on immunoSEQ multiplex PCR, and the TCRdb table lists in-frame clones only, not all of them. The sample holds around 700,000 clones, 74% seen once. Sequencing input: memory CD4+ T cells sorted from blood. The subset here: CD45RA-negative fraction. These receptors all come from a woman aged 30 to 39 in good health.

The count of this clone is one. CDR3: CSAWGGVMGTDTQYF. The CDR3 DNA reads TGCAGCGCCTGGGGGGGGGTCATGGGCACAGATACGCAGTATTTT. The gene calls are TRBV29-1 and TRBJ2-3; 7 positions agree with TRBD2. V dropped 7 bases and J dropped 1; count of bases not matched to a gene: 11. CDR3 length: 15 amino acids. The germline V gene encodes CDR1 SQVTM and CDR2 ANQGSEA.

J is TRBJ2-3 and V is TRBV5-8; maybe TRBD2 (6 bases). CDR1 SGHTS and CDR2 YDEGEE come from the germline V gene. Trimming pared 4 bases from V and 0 bases from J, leaving 9 bases between. This CDR3 spans 14 amino acids. In DNA, the CDR3 is TGTGCCAGCAGCCCGGGACTGAGCACAGATACGCAGTATTTT. Translation gives CASSPGLSTDTQYF.

This chain links TRBV28 with TRBJ2-3, with TRBD2 matching over 13 bases. This CDR3 is built from 15 residues. The germline gives CDR1 MDHEN, CDR2 SYDVKM. V shed 5 bases and J 5 bases; nucleotides not matched to a gene: 4. As DNA, the CDR3 is TGTGCCAGCAGTCGGACTAGCGGGGGCCGAGATACGCAGTATTTT. Its protein product is CASSRTSGGRDTQYF.

The rearrangement uses TRBV19 and TRBJ2-5; TRBD2 agrees at 7 bases. The V gene end was trimmed by 6 bases and the J gene end by 2 bases; junction bases not matched to a gene: 12. The CDR3 totals 16 residues. The germline CDR1 and CDR2 sequences are LNHDA and SQIVND (reference sequence). The CDR3 loop is CASRKASTSHQETQYF. The CDR3 DNA is TGTGCCAGTAGGAAGGCCTCGACTAGCCATCAAGAGACCCAGTACTTC. The full variable domain, in which reference TRBV19 and TRBJ2-5 provide the parts outside the CDR3, is DGGITQSPKYLFRKEGQNVTLSCEQNLNHDAMYWYRQDPGQGLRLIYYSQIVNDFQKGDIAEGYSVSREKKESFPLTVTSAQKNPTAFYLCASRKASTSHQETQYFGPGTRLLVL.

CDR3 amino acids: CASSLAGNFEQFF. DNA for the CDR3: TGTGCCAGCAGCTTAGCAGGTAATTTTGAGCAGTTCTTC. This chain uses TRBV7-9 with TRBJ2-1; D call uncertain. Germline loops: CDR1 SEHNR, CDR2 FQNEAQ (reference sequence). V dropped 0 bases and J dropped 9 bases, with 9 bases sitting between them. This CDR3 is built from 13 residues.

This rearrangement joins TRBV18 to TRBJ2-7; the D gene is possibly TRBD1 (5 bases). The CDR3 has 13 residues. V gave up 3 bases and J gave up 5 bases, with 11 bases separating them. In germline, CDR1 is KGHSH, CDR2 LQKENI. The CDR3 region has the DNA TGTGCCAGCTCACCCAGGGTGAAGAACGAGCAGTACTTC. It specifies CASSPRVKNEQYF.

The chain joins TRBV7-9 to TRBJ2-2, with D unclear. V lost 8 bases and J 5 bases, leaving 9 bases between the germline ends. This CDR3 is 12 amino acids long. Germline values: CDR1 SEHNR, CDR2 FQNEAQ (reference sequence). The CDR3 DNA is TGTGCCAGCCGCCCATCTACCGGGGAGCTGTTTTTT. This encodes CASRPSTGELFF.

This clone was seen once. The genes are TRBV11-2 and TRBJ2-1; tentatively, D is TRBD1 (6 bases). The CDR3 totals 13 residues. The V gene lost 6 bases and the J gene lost 6 bases, with 12 bases spanning the gap. In germline, CDR1 is SGHAT, CDR2 FQNNGV. Here the CDR3 reads CASSYNRVNEQFF. DNA of the CDR3: TGTGCCAGCAGTTACAACAGGGTCAATGAGCAGTTCTTC.

The V and J genes are TRBV6-5 and TRBJ1-1, with D possibly TRBD1 on 5 matching bases. V lost 0 bases and J 5 bases, leaving 13 bases between the germline ends. This CDR3 has 15 residues. Germline V gene sequence: CDR1 MNHEY, CDR2 SVGAGI. Here the CDR3 reads CASSYSPGRRTEAFF. CDR3 bases: TGTGCCAGCAGTTACTCCCCGGGGCGTAGGACTGAAGCTTTCTTT.

This chain joins TRBV10-2 and TRBJ2-3; 8 bases are shared with TRBD2. CDR1 and CDR2 (germline): WSHSY, SAAADI. This CDR3 region has 16 residues. V lost 7 bases to trimming and J lost 3 bases; unmatched junction nucleotides: 12. The CDR3: CASKKEGREDTDTQYF. The CDR3 nucleotides read TGCGCCAGCAAGAAAGAGGGGCGGGAGGATACAGATACGCAGTATTTT.

V and J are TRBV5-4 and TRBJ2-2; D unclear. V was shortened by 4 bases and J by 5 bases, with 18 bases between the two germline ends. This CDR3 is 16 amino acids long. Germline V CDR1 and CDR2: SGHNT, YYREEE (reference sequence). The CDR3 coding sequence is TGTGCCAGCAGCCCTAAAGTGGGTATTGGTACCGGGGAGCTGTTTTTT. It is translated as CASSPKVGIGTGELFF.

This chain uses TRBV27 with TRBJ2-7; TRBD2 matches 15 bases. V trimming: 4 bases; J trimming: 4 bases; junction bases outside the gene matches: 5. The CDR3 has 16 residues. Per the germline V gene, CDR1 is MNHEY and CDR2 is SMNVEV (reference sequence). CDR3 region: CASSWTSGRAGYEQYF. The CDR3 DNA is TGTGCCAGCAGTTGGACTAGCGGGAGGGCGGGGTACGAGCAGTACTTC.

This clone was picked up a small number of times. V and J are TRBV6-6 and TRBJ1-2; D gene unclear. The CDR3 consists of 13 residues. V lost 7 bases to trimming and J lost 6 bases, with 15 bases between them. Per the germline V gene, CDR1 is MNHNY and CDR2 is SVGAGI (reference sequence). The CDR3 DNA is TGTGCCAGCACCGCCCCGGCAGAAGATGGCTACACCTTC. It codes for CASTAPAEDGYTF.

The sample holds one count of this clone. DNA for the CDR3: TGCAGCGTTGACGGGCTACTAGGGTATGGCTACACCTTC. This translates into CSVDGLLGYGYTF. The V gene is TRBV29-1, the J gene TRBJ1-2; D unresolved. Trimming removed 3 bases from V and 5 bases from J, with 13 bases in between. In germline, CDR1 is SQVTM, CDR2 ANQGSEA. CDR3 size: 13 residues.

This chain joins TRBV19 and TRBJ1-5, with 11 bases aligning to TRBD1. Germline V lookup: CDR1 LNHDA, CDR2 SQIVND (reference sequence). V was clipped by 7 bases and J by 5 bases; unmatched bases: 10. This CDR3 contains 16 residues. This chain's CDR3 is CASTPRGQGVYQPQHF. CDR3 in DNA: TGTGCCAGTACCCCTCGGGGACAGGGGGTTTATCAGCCCCAGCATTTT.

The genes are TRBV5-1 and TRBJ2-5, with 14 bases matching TRBD2. Germline trimming cut 2 bases from V and 2 bases from J; bases unmatched to any gene: 11. CDR3 size: 19 residues. The V gene's germline CDR1 is SGHRS and CDR2 YFSETQ. CDR3: CASSLRGLAGDRSQETQYF. CDR3 sequence (DNA): TGCGCCAGCAGCTTAAGGGGACTAGCGGGAGACCGGTCACAAGAGACCCAGTACTTC.

As to this clone: Just one base apart from a much larger clone, this may be a read error. The sample contains more than one DNA sequence encoding this CDR3. The V and J genes are TRBV18 and TRBJ1-5; D is perhaps TRBD1 (6 bases). CDR3 length: 14 amino acids. The V end was cut by 3 bases, the J end by 2 bases, with 8 bases between. Germline V lookup: CDR1 KGHSH, CDR2 LQKENI. The CDR3 region is CASSPRQGNQPQHF. In nucleotides, the CDR3 is TGTGCCAGCTCACCCCGACAGGGCAATCAGCCCCAGCATTTT. The entire variable domain, with the rest obtained from reference TRBV18 and TRBJ1-5, is as follows: NAGVMQNPRHLVRRRGQEARLRCSPMKGHSHVYWYRQLPEEGLKFMVYLQKENIIDESGMPKERFSAEFPKEGPSILRIQQVVRGDSAAYFCASSPRQGNQPQHFGDGTRLSIL.

The chain joins TRBV11-2 to TRBJ1-2; D gene uncertain. V lost 4 bases to trimming and J lost 0 bases, with 12 bases between them. This CDR3 comprises 15 residues. The germline V gene has CDR1 SGHAT and CDR2 FQNNGV. The CDR3 here is CASSSRVGSNYGYTF. The CDR3 nucleotides read TGTGCCAGCAGCTCCCGCGTCGGGTCTAACTATGGCTACACCTTC.

The genes are TRBV4-1 and TRBJ2-1; 9 bases are shared with TRBD2. V was pared by 3 bases and J by 9 bases, with 9 bases of the junction left unmatched. Per the germline V gene, CDR1 is MGHRA and CDR2 is YSYEKL. CDR3 length: 15 residues. This CDR3 reads CASSQGGLARGEQFF. The CDR3 DNA reads TGCGCCAGCAGCCAGGGGGGACTAGCTAGAGGTGAGCAGTTCTTC.

This rearrangement joins TRBV2 to TRBJ2-7, with TRBD1 identical over 10 bases. The CDR3 contains 13 residues. Germline trimming cut 7 bases from V and 7 bases from J; bases unmatched to any gene: 7. Germline CDR1 is SNHLY and CDR2 is FYNNEI. The chain's CDR3 is CASIEGQGREQYF. Here the CDR3 DNA reads TGTGCCAGCATCGAGGGACAGGGGCGGGAGCAGTACTTC.

The gene calls are TRBV29-1 and TRBJ1-3; TRBD1 matches 7 bases. Germline V gene data show CDR1 as SQVTM and CDR2 as ANQGSEA. The V gene end was trimmed by 5 bases and the J gene end by 2 bases; junction bases not matched to a gene: 9. This CDR3 has 15 residues. CDR3 in DNA: TGCAGCGTTCGCGGCCTTACAGGGGCTGGAAACACCATATATTTT. Protein product: CSVRGLTGAGNTIYF.

This clone was counted ten times or more. This rearrangement joins TRBV5-1 to TRBJ1-1; D ambiguous. The germline V gene encodes CDR1 SGHRS and CDR2 YFSETQ. The germline V and J ends were trimmed by 2 bases and 3 bases, with 8 bases remaining between them. The CDR3 covers 13 residues. CDR3 loop: CASSFDTHTEAFF. The CDR3 bases are TGCGCCAGCAGCTTTGACACCCACACTGAAGCTTTCTTT.

CDR3 DNA sequence: TGCAGCGTGTCTGGAGGGACGCTTATTAGGGGGGAGCTGTTTTTT. Protein: CSVSGGTLIRGELFF. The chain employs TRBV29-1 and TRBJ2-2, with D possibly matching TRBD2 (6 bases). Trimming took off 6 bases at V and 8 bases at J, with 22 bases between the two ends. CDR3 length equals 15 residues. The V gene's germline CDR1 is SQVTM and CDR2 ANQGSEA.

As regards this clone: It may be a read error: a sequence one base away is much more abundant. The V and J genes are TRBV5-1 and TRBJ2-7; 7 bases line up with TRBD2. The V gene's germline CDR1 is SGHRS and CDR2 YFSETQ. Germline trimming cut 0 bases from V and 1 base from J; bases unmatched to any gene: 7. The CDR3 contains 16 residues. The CDR3 DNA is TGCGCCAGCAGCTTGGAGTTCTGGACTAGTTCCTACGAGCAGTACTTC. As protein: CASSLEFWTSSYEQYF.

The chain has TRBV5-1 and TRBJ1-3; D gene unclear. The CDR3 runs 14 residues. CDR1 SGHRS and CDR2 YFSETQ come from the germline V gene. Deletions cut 4 bases from V and 3 bases from J, with 11 bases between. The CDR3 bases are TGCGCCAGCAGCATGGGAACGGATGGAAACACCATATATTTT. Amino acids: CASSMGTDGNTIYF.

The rearrangement joins TRBV4-1 to TRBJ2-7; 11 bases are shared with TRBD2. CDR1 is MGHRA and CDR2 is YSYEKL in the germline V gene. The CDR3 contains 15 residues. Trimming took 4 bases from V and 4 from J; bases not matched to a gene: 6. CDR3 amino acids: CASSLRLAGPYEQYF. The CDR3 DNA reads as TGCGCCAGCAGCCTCCGACTAGCGGGACCTTACGAGCAGTACTTC.

J is TRBJ1-5 and V is TRBV2; D might be TRBD1 (5 bases). In germline, CDR1 is SNHLY, CDR2 FYNNEI. Trimming cost V 5 bases and J 6 bases, with 14 bases left between them. The CDR3 length is 14 residues. This CDR3 reads CASSTTQAPQPQHF. The CDR3 DNA is TGTGCCAGCAGTACGACACAGGCGCCTCAGCCCCAGCATTTT.

This clone was seen just once. This rearrangement joins TRBV14 to TRBJ2-1, with 13 positions matching TRBD2. The germline V gene has CDR1 SGHDN and CDR2 FVKESK. This CDR3 has 15 amino acids. V shed 4 bases, J shed 8 bases, and the junction held 5 bases outside the gene matches. DNA of the CDR3: TGTGCCAGCAGCCCAGGACTAGCGGGAGTACATGAGCAGTTCTTC. The encoded protein is CASSPGLAGVHEQFF.

Comments on this clone: The identical CDR3 is also encoded by other nucleotide sequences in the sample. The V call is TRBV5-1, the J call TRBJ2-1; weak D call: TRBD2 (6 bases). This CDR3 spans 13 amino acids. Germline V lookup: CDR1 SGHRS, CDR2 YFSETQ. Trimming removed 0 bases at V and 7 bases at J, with 8 bases between. The CDR3 sequence is CASSLVGGNEQFF. The DNA for the CDR3 is TGCGCCAGCAGCTTGGTCGGAGGGAATGAGCAGTTCTTC.